The entry that follows covers one T cell receptor beta chain sequence. Its target antigen remains unknown. No much larger clone is present one base from it, and per-base qualities are unavailable. Sequencing took place on an Illumina HiSeq 1500. TCRdb ran its own pipeline on the public reads, namely fastp trimming at Q25 and MiXCR clone calling, and kept in-frame beta chains. For every CDR3 protein sequence, its rows merge into one entry that carries the most common genes and DNA. Present in this sample are about 51,000 distinct CDR3 sequences, about 18% of which were seen just once. Of the sample, less than 30% falls within the top ten clones. This record belongs to a study of T cell repertoires in cytomegalovirus infection (dated by TCRdb to about 2019). Notes on the research overall: The peptide stimulations were aimed at well-studied HLA-B-restricted epitopes as well as recently identified HLA-C-restricted CMV epitopes, whose presentation resists viral immunomodulation. Because public TCR beta signatures pointed to carriage of CMV infection together with the matching HLA type, the HLA type of each donor mattered for the analysis. Overall study outcomes, separate from this receptor: In both this cohort and an independent cohort of 352 donors, the cumulative frequency of public TCR beta family members distinguished carriers of CMV infection plus the relevant HLA type. The ex vivo response was dominated by HLA-C-restricted CMV-specific TCR beta clonotypes, which also provided the single most frequent clonotype in two of eight donors.

The treatment or condition label corresponds to: in vitro stimulation with specific CMV peptide epitopes to enrich CMV-specific T cells. Inclusive of the bounding cysteine and phenylalanine, the CDR3 is 15 residues long. CDR3 DNA is the only sequence kept; it has 45 bases, read in frame from the first base. The CDR1 and CDR2 encoded by the germline V gene are SGHTA and FQGNSA. V ends up 3 bases short and J 5 bases short, with an unmatched junction base count of 8. The chain couples TRBV7-2 to TRBJ2-5, and TRBD2 matches 8 of the central bases. This TCR came from a human donor in good health (CMV status not recorded). Some clones in this sample may be carry-over from other donors' samples. The sample was CD8+ T cells from cultured PBMCs, taken from culture after CMV antigen stimulation. The CDR3 corresponds to CASSFTGGPGETQYF. The bases read TGTGCCAGCAGCTTTACGGGAGGGCCAGGGGAGACCCAGTACTTC.